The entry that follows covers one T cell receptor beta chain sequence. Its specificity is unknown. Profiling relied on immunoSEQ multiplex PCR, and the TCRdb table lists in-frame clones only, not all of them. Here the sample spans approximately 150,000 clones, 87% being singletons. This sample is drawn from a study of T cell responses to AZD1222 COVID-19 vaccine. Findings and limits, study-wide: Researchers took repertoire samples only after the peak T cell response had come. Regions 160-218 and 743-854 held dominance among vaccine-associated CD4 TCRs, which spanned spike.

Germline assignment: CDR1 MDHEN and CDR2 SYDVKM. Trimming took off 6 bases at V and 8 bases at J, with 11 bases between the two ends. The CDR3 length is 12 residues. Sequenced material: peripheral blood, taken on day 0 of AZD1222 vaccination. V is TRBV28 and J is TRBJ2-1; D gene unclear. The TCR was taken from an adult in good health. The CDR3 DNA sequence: TGTGCCAGCAGCCCCACCCGCCATGAGCAGTTCTTC. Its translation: CASSPTRHEQFF.